Following are 26 T cell receptor beta chains from one sample sequenced in a study of brain T cells in children with intractable seizures. Produced via immunoSEQ multiplex PCR; TCRdb's table is partial and in-frame only. The sample lists roughly 23,000 clones; roughly 92% were seen once. The sample in question was peripheral blood, obtained at surgery. The receptors derive from a boy between 10 and 17 years old with focal cortical dysplasia and intractable seizures.

The chain has TRBV5-6 and TRBJ1-3, with D unclear. The CDR3 is 16 amino acids. With 0 bases removed from V and 0 bases from J, the gap between germline ends came to 10 bases. Germline values: CDR1 SGHDT, CDR2 YYEEEE. CDR3: CASSLGFGDSGNTIYF. CDR3 bases: TGTGCCAGCAGCTTGGGGTTTGGGGACTCTGGAAACACCATATATTTT.

The rearrangement links TRBV5-5 to TRBJ2-1; no firm D call. Germline lookup yields CDR1 SGHKS and CDR2 YYEKEE (reference sequence). This CDR3 is built from 14 residues. The V and J ends lost 5 bases and 6 bases respectively, with 15 bases between them. The CDR3 coding sequence is TGTGCCAGCAGAAACGTCCGCCCGGGCAATGAGCAGTTCTTC. Encoded protein: CASRNVRPGNEQFF.

The gene calls are TRBV7-9 and TRBJ2-7; D possibly uses TRBD1 or TRBD2 (5 bases each). Per germline, CDR1 SEHNR and CDR2 FQNEAQ (reference sequence). The CDR3 is 13 amino acids. Trimming left V 4 bases short and J 3 bases short, with 10 bases between. CDR3 sequence: CASSSRDGYEQYV. CDR3 sequence (DNA): TGTGCCAGCAGCTCCAGGGACGGCTACGAGCAGTACGTC.

V gene TRBV5-8 combines with J gene TRBJ2-7; TRBD2 might be the D (5 bases). Germline CDR1 is SGHTS and CDR2 is YDEGEE. The CDR3 is made up of 18 amino acids. The ends were cut back, 1 base at V and 6 bases at J, with 26 bases in the middle. In nucleotides, the CDR3 is TGTGCCAGCAGCTTGTTCCTGCGGACTGGACGGGCTGGATCCGAGCAGTACGTC. Translated: CASSLFLRTGRAGSEQYV.

The chain couples TRBV4-1 to TRBJ1-1, with D perhaps TRBD1 (5 bases). CDR1 is MGHRA, CDR2 YSYEKL, per germline. The CDR3 loop spans 15 amino acids. V dropped 0 bases and J dropped 0 bases, with 8 bases sitting between them. CDR3: CASSQDDSLNTEAFF. The CDR3 DNA is TGCGCCAGCAGCCAAGATGACAGCCTGAACACTGAAGCTTTCTTT.

The gene calls are TRBV14 and TRBJ2-1; D is uncertain. Trimming stripped 4 bases from V and 5 bases from J, with 9 bases between. The CDR3 has 13 amino acids. Germline V gene sequence: CDR1 SGHDN, CDR2 FVKESK. The CDR3 is CASSPRYHNEQFF. In nucleotides, the CDR3 is TGTGCCAGCAGCCCCCGATACCACAATGAGCAGTTCTTC.

V usage is TRBV15 and J usage is TRBJ2-4, with 8 positions matching TRBD2. The length of the CDR3 is 15 residues. Germline CDR1 reads LNHNV; CDR2 reads YYDKDF (reference sequence). V lost 1 base to trimming and J lost 8 bases; unmatched junction nucleotides: 7. CDR3 bases: TGTGCCACCAGCAGAGCGGGGGGGCTTCCGGACATTCAGTACTTC. Amino acids: CATSRAGGLPDIQYF.

The chain recombines TRBV18 with TRBJ2-7; the D is unclear. Trimming stripped 6 bases from V and 5 bases from J, with 20 bases between. The CDR3 extends over 15 amino acids. Germline CDR1 is KGHSH and CDR2 is LQKENI. The DNA of the CDR3 is TGTGCCAGCTCGTTCACGGAGATTAGTAGGGACGAGCAGTACGTC. Encoded protein: CASSFTEISRDEQYV.

This clone was seen only once. The chain employs TRBV15 and TRBJ2-3; D unresolved. V lost 1 base to trimming and J lost 0 bases, with 8 bases between them. Germline-derived CDR1 and CDR2 are LNHNV and YYDKDF (reference sequence). CDR3 size: 15 residues. CDR3 amino acids: CATSRGLGSTDTQYF. DNA for the CDR3: TGTGCCACCAGCAGAGGGCTGGGGAGCACAGATACGCAGTATTTT.

DNA of the CDR3: TGTGCCAGCAGCTCAGGGACAGGAATTAATCAGCCCCAGCATTTT. It translates to CASSSGTGINQPQHF. This sequence joins TRBV7-9 and TRBJ1-5; 8 nucleotides match TRBD1. CDR3 size: 15 residues. After removal of 4 bases from V and 4 bases from J, the junction contained 6 bases not matched to a gene. The germline V gene has CDR1 SEHNR and CDR2 FQNEAQ (reference sequence). Full variable domain (missing parts from reference TRBV7-9 and TRBJ1-5): DTGVSQNPRHKITKRGQNVTFRCDPISEHNRLYWYRQTLGQGPEFLTYFQNEAQLEKSRLLSDRFSAERPKGSFSTLEIQRTEQGDSAMYLCASSSGTGINQPQHFGDGTRLSIL.

This chain uses TRBV9 with TRBJ1-1, with 9 bases fitting TRBD1. The V gene's germline CDR1 is SGDLS and CDR2 YYNGEE. This CDR3 is built from 15 residues. The V and J ends lost 1 base and 1 base, in that order; junction bases with no gene match: 2. CDR3 sequence reads: CASSVKGQGNTEAFF. The CDR3 region has the DNA TGTGCCAGCAGCGTAAAGGGACAGGGGAACACTGAAGCTTTCTTT.

The rearrangement joins TRBV11-2 to TRBJ2-3, with D possibly being TRBD1 (6 bases). The CDR3 contains 14 residues. CDR1 SGHAT and CDR2 FQNNGV come from the germline V gene. Trimming shortened V by 1 base and J by 6 bases, and 11 bases separated the two germline ends. The CDR3 reads CASSLGAGADTQYF. CDR3 DNA: TGTGCCAGCAGCTTAGGTGCAGGGGCGGATACGCAGTATTTT.

In its sample, this clone is medium-sized. The chain couples TRBV7-3 to TRBJ2-1, with TRBD2 matching 7 bases. CDR3 length: 17 amino acids. V was pared by 8 bases and J by 3 bases, with 16 bases of the junction left unmatched. CDR1 is SGHTA and CDR2 is FQGTGA in the germline V gene. The CDR3 loop reads CASALSGGSYIYNEQFF. CDR3 DNA: TGTGCCAGCGCCCTAAGCGGCGGGAGTTATATCTACAATGAGCAGTTCTTC.

The rearrangement links TRBV11-2 to TRBJ1-5; D remains ambiguous. Between the trimmed V and J ends, which lost 0 bases and 5 bases, there was a span of 5 bases. CDR3 size: 13 residues. CDR1 and CDR2 from the germline V gene are SGHAT and FQNNGV. Written as DNA, the CDR3 is TGTGCCAGCAGCTTAGAAAGGGATCAGCCCCAGCATTTT. Translating gives CASSLERDQPQHF.

The gene calls are TRBV5-5 and TRBJ1-4, with D perhaps TRBD1 (5 bases). Germline CDR1 reads SGHKS; CDR2 reads YYEKEE (reference sequence). The CDR3 sequence is 14 residues long. The V gene lost 4 bases and the J gene lost 4 bases, with 11 bases spanning the gap. The CDR3 DNA reads TGTGCCAGCAGCGGGGACGGATTTAATGAAAAACTGTTTTTT. Translating it yields CASSGDGFNEKLFF.

The chain employs TRBV6-2 or TRBV6-3 and TRBJ2-7; D may correspond to TRBD1 or TRBD2 (6 bases each). V was cut by 6 bases and J by 5 bases, with 20 bases left in between. Germline values: CDR1 MNHEY, CDR2 SVGEGT. CDR3 length equals 15 residues. CDR3 amino acids: CASSPSGAEGNEQYF. For the CDR3, the DNA is TGTGCCAGCAGCCCCTCGGGGGCAGAGGGGAACGAGCAGTACTTC.

This chain uses TRBV14 with TRBJ2-7; D gene uncertain. Trimming cost V 4 bases and J 3 bases, with 16 bases left between them. The CDR3 consists of 15 residues. Germline loops: CDR1 SGHDN, CDR2 FVKESK. CDR3: CASSPSAVADYEQYF. CDR3 nucleotide sequence: TGTGCCAGCAGCCCAAGCGCCGTCGCCGACTACGAGCAGTACTTC.

This chain links TRBV18 with TRBJ1-1; D is perhaps TRBD1 (5 bases). Trimming cost V 3 bases and J 2 bases, with 7 bases left between them. This CDR3 spans 13 amino acids. The germline V gene has CDR1 KGHSH and CDR2 LQKENI. This CDR3 reads CASSPDINTEAFF. The CDR3 region has the DNA TGTGCCAGCTCACCGGACATTAACACTGAAGCTTTCTTT.

The chain uses TRBV3-1 (or the pseudogene TRBV3-2) and TRBJ1-2, with D tentatively TRBD1 (6 bases). The CDR3 is 13 residues long. Germline CDR1 LGHDT, CDR2 YNNKEL (reference sequence). The V and J ends lost 1 base and 8 bases respectively, with 11 bases between them. The CDR3 loop reads CASSQGQGRGYTF. In DNA form, the CDR3 reads TGTGCCAGCAGCCAAGGCCAGGGGAGAGGCTACACCTTC.

The gene calls are TRBV24-1 and TRBJ1-2, with D perhaps matching TRBD1 (5 bases). The CDR3 covers 14 residues. CDR1 KGHDR and CDR2 SFDVKD come from the germline V gene. V lost 4 bases and J lost 2, with 10 bases in between. This chain's CDR3 is CATSESGGNYGYTF. The CDR3, as DNA: TGTGCCACCAGTGAGTCGGGGGGGAACTATGGCTACACCTTC.

In nucleotides, the CDR3 is TGCGCCAGCAGCTTGGATCGCCGGGGGTTAGAGACCCAGTACTTC. Its translation: CASSLDRRGLETQYF. J is TRBJ2-5 and V is TRBV5-1, with a possible D match to TRBD2 (6 bases). Trimming left V 0 bases short and J 4 bases short, with 13 bases between. CDR3 length: 15 residues. From germline, CDR1 is SGHRS and CDR2 YFSETQ.

V usage is TRBV5-6 and J usage is TRBJ2-7, with 7 bases identical to TRBD1. J was trimmed by 7 bases and V by 4 bases; bases with no gene match: 5. The CDR3 runs to 12 residues. CDR1 and CDR2 from the germline V gene are SGHDT and YYEEEE. The CDR3 spells CASSGYRGEQYV. The CDR3 DNA is TGTGCCAGCAGCGGATACAGGGGTGAGCAGTACGTC.

This clone has only one observation. The V gene is TRBV5-1, the J gene TRBJ1-1, with TRBD1 identical over 8 bases. The V and J ends lost 4 bases and 0 bases, in that order; junction bases with no gene match: 5. This CDR3 has 15 residues. CDR1 and CDR2 (germline): SGHRS, YFSETQ. The CDR3 loop reads CASSDWTGMNTEAFF. The CDR3 region has the DNA TGCGCCAGCAGCGACTGGACAGGGATGAACACTGAAGCTTTCTTT. Combining the CDR3 with reference TRBV5-1 and TRBJ1-1 gives the whole variable domain KAGVTQTPRYLIKTRGQQVTLSCSPISGHRSVSWYQQTPGQGLQFLFEYFSETQRNKGNFPGRFSGRQFSNSRSEMNVSTLELGDSALYLCASSDWTGMNTEAFFGQGTRLTVV.

This clone was seen a single time. The chain uses TRBV28 and TRBJ2-1; D call uncertain. V lost 6 bases and J 6 bases, leaving 12 bases between the germline ends. This CDR3 contains 13 residues. Germline V gene sequence: CDR1 MDHEN, CDR2 SYDVKM. The chain's CDR3 is CASRDLSPNEQFF. Written as DNA, the CDR3 is TGTGCCAGCAGGGACCTCTCGCCCAATGAGCAGTTCTTC.

The chain is built from TRBV7-8 and TRBJ1-6, with 9 bases that match TRBD1. The CDR3 loop spans 14 amino acids. The ends lost 4 bases at V and 11 bases at J; junction bases unmatched: 6. CDR1 and CDR2 from the germline V gene are SGHVS and FQNEAQ. The CDR3, as DNA: TGTGCCAGCAGCTGGGACAGGGTAACGCCACCCCTCCACTTT. It translates to CASSWDRVTPPLHF.

The rearrangement links TRBV7-9 to TRBJ2-6; weak D call: TRBD2 (6 bases). The CDR3 runs 16 residues. Germline V lookup: CDR1 SEHNR, CDR2 FQNEAQ (reference sequence). With 3 bases removed from V and 1 base from J, the gap between germline ends came to 10 bases. This CDR3 is CASSFPGLSGANVLTF. CDR3 DNA: TGTGCCAGCAGCTTCCCGGGACTTTCTGGGGCCAACGTCCTGACTTTC.